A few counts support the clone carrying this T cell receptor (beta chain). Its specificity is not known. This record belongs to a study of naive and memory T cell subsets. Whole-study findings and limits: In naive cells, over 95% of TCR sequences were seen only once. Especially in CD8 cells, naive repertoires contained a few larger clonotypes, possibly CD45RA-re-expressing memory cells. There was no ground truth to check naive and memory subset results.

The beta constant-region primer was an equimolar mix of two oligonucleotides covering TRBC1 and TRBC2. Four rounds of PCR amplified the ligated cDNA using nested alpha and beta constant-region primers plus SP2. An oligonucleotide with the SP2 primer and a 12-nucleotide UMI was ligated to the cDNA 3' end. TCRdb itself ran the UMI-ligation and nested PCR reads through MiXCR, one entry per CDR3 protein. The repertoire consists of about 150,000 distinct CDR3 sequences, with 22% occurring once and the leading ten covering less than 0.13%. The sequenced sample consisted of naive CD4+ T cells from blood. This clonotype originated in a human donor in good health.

CDR3: CASSYYSGNEQYF. CDR3 nucleotides: TGTGCCAGCAGTTACTATTCCGGGAACGAGCAGTACTTC. The V gene is TRBV6-5, the J gene TRBJ2-7, with a weak D call TRBD2 (5 bases). The germline V and J ends were trimmed by 1 base and 5 bases, with 9 bases remaining between them. The CDR3 runs to 13 residues. Germline V lookup: CDR1 MNHEY, CDR2 SVGAGI.